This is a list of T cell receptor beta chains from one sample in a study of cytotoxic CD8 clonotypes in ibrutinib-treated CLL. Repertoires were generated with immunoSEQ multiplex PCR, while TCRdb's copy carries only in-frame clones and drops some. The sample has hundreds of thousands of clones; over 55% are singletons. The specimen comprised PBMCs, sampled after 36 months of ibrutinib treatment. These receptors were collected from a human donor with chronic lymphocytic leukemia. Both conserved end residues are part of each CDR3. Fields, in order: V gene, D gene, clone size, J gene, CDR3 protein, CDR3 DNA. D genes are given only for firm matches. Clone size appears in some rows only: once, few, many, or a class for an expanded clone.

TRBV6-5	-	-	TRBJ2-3	CATSSVGNTQYF	TGTGCCACCTCCTCCGTGGGTAATACGCAGTATTTT
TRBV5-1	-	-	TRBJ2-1	CASREGLHEQFF	TGCGCCAGCAGAGAAGGGCTACATGAGCAGTTCTTC
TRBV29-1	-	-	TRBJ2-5	CSGGWETQYF	TGCAGCGGTGGTTGGGAGACCCAGTACTTC
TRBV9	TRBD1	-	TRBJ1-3	CASSAYRGDGNTIYF	TGTGCCAGCAGCGCGTACAGGGGGGACGGAAACACCATATATTTT
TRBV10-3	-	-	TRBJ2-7	CAISEIPGRTYEQYF	TGTGCCATCAGTGAAATTCCCGGCAGAACCTACGAGCAGTACTTC
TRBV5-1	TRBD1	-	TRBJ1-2	CASSLAGTGSGYTF	TGCGCCAGCAGCTTGGCCGGGACAGGGAGTGGCTACACCTTC
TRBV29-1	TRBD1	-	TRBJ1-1	CSVSTRGTEAFF	TGCAGCGTTTCAACCAGGGGGACTGAAGCTTTCTTT
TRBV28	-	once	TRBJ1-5	CATRGSNQPQHF	TGTGCCACCAGGGGTAGCAATCAGCCCCAGCATTTT
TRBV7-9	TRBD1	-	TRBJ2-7	CASKGTGGGSEQYF	TGTGCCAGCAAAGGGACAGGGGGAGGTAGCGAGCAGTACTTC
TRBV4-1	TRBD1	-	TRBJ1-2	CASSQVTGGTYGYTF	TGCGCCAGCAGCCAAGTCACAGGGGGCACCTATGGCTACACCTTC
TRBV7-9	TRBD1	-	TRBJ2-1	CASSGAGTGVNEQFF	TGTGCCAGCAGCGGGGCGGGGACAGGGGTCAATGAGCAGTTCTTC
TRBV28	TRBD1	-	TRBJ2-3	CASTGQGTDTQYF	TGTGCCAGCACGGGACAGGGGACAGATACGCAGTATTTT
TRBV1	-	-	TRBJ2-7	CTSSLKGHSLRYEQYF	TGCACCAGCAGCCTAAAGGGGCACTCCCTTCGATACGAGCAGTACTTC
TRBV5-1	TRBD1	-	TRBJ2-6	CASSLRGQVSGANVLTF	TGCGCCAGCAGCTTGAGGGGACAGGTCTCTGGGGCCAACGTCCTGACTTTC
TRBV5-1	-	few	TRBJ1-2	CASSFSADQFQYGYTF	TGCGCCAGCAGCTTCTCGGCAGACCAGTTCCAGTATGGCTACACCTTC
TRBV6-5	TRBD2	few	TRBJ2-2	CASRRLAGVAGELFF	TGTGCCAGCAGAAGACTAGCGGGAGTGGCCGGGGAGCTGTTTTTT
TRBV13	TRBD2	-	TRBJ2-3	CASSTTSGGPTRTDTQYF	TGTGCCAGCAGCACGACTAGCGGGGGGCCGACCCGCACAGATACGCAGTATTTT
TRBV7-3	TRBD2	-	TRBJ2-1	CASSPSGGSYNEQFF	TGTGCCAGCAGCCCTAGCGGGGGCTCCTACAATGAGCAGTTCTTC
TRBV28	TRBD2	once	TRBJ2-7	CASSLRLAGNEQYF	TGTGCCAGCAGCTTGAGACTAGCGGGCAACGAGCAGTACTTC
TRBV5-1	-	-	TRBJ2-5	CASRMTGVQETQYF	TGCGCCAGCAGAATGACAGGCGTCCAAGAGACCCAGTACTTC
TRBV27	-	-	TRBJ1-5	CASSIGYNSNQPQHF	TGTGCCAGCAGTATCGGCTATAATAGCAATCAGCCCCAGCATTTT
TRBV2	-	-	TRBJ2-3	CASSEEEGFDTQYF	TGTGCCAGCAGTGAAGAGGAGGGTTTCGATACGCAGTATTTT
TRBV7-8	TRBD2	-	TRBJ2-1	CASLLANEQFF	TGTGCCAGCTTACTAGCGAATGAGCAGTTCTTC
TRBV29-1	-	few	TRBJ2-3	CSVEGRVGAQVDTQYF	TGCAGCGTTGAAGGTAGAGTCGGGGCCCAGGTGGATACGCAGTATTTT
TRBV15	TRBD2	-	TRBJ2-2	CATSRAGASGRWWELFF	TGTGCCACCAGCAGAGCAGGGGCTAGCGGGAGATGGTGGGAGCTGTTTTTT
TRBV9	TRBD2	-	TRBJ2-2	CASSVALAGALGGELFF	TGTGCCAGCAGCGTAGCGCTAGCGGGGGCCCTTGGCGGGGAGCTGTTTTTT
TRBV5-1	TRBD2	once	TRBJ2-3	CASSYGGDLEDTQYF	TGCGCCAGCAGCTATGGGGGGGACTTGGAAGATACGCAGTATTTT
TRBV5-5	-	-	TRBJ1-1	CASSLDPRSRPNWNTEAFF	TGTGCCAGCAGCTTGGATCCCCGGTCCAGGCCGAATTGGAACACTGAAGCTTTCTTT
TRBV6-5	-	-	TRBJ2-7	CASSNGAEQYF	TGTGCCAGCAGCAACGGCGCCGAGCAGTACTTC
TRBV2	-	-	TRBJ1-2	CASSHSRSSYGYTF	TGTGCCAGCAGCCATTCACGGAGCAGCTATGGCTACACCTTC
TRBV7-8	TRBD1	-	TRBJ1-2	CASSLEGGTGGNYGYTF	TGTGCCAGCAGCTTAGAAGGAGGGACAGGGGGCAACTATGGCTACACCTTC
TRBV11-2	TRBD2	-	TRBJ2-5	CASSRSSGRETQYF	TGTGCCAGCAGCCGGTCTAGCGGGAGAGAGACCCAGTACTTC
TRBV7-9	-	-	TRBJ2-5	CASSPLTAREETQYF	TGTGCCAGCAGCCCTTTGACCGCGAGGGAAGAGACCCAGTACTTC
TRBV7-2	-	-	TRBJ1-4	CASSRRGFNEKLFF	TGTGCCAGCAGCCGTAGGGGATTTAATGAAAAACTGTTTTTT
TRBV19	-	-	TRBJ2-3	CASSSADTQYF	TGTGCCAGTAGTAGCGCAGATACGCAGTATTTT